The TCR beta chain described here comes from a study of blood T cells in healthy people across ages. Overall study results and limits: Estimates based on one million T cells were treated as lower bounds. It was the long-lived donors that had more naive CD4+ cells and higher diversity than aged donors.

Isolation of PBMCs gave at least 6.5 million cells per sample. Primed by a sample-barcoded 5' primer and a J-beta primer mix, a second PCR proceeded for 7 to 11 cycles. TCRdb processed the 5' RACE reads anew with MiXCR; each CDR3 protein has one entry. In the table there are 650,000 to 800,000 distinct CDR3 sequences, 40% to 65% of which are singletons. The table lists this clonotype with many counts. Its specificity is unknown. The CDR3 contains 14 residues. V was trimmed by 4 bases and J by 2 bases, leaving 12 bases between them. The sequencing sample was made of blood. The receptor's source is a woman older than 75 in good health. The chain links TRBV12-3 or TRBV12-4 to TRBJ2-7; TRBD2 might be the D (6 bases). The CDR3 coding sequence is TGTGCCAGCAGTTCGAACCCGGGAGCCTACGAGCAGTACTTC. This encodes CASSSNPGAYEQYF.